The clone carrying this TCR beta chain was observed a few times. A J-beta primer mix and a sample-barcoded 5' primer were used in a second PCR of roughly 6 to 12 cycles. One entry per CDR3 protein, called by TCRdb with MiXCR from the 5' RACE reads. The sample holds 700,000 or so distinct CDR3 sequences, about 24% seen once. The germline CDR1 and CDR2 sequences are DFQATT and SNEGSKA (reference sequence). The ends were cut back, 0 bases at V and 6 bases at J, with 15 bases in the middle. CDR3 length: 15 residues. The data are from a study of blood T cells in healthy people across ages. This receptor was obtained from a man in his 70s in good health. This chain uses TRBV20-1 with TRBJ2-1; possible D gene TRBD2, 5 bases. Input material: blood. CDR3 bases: TGCAGTGCTAGAGAGAAAGGCGGACGGGGCAATGAGCAGTTCTTC. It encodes CSAREKGGRGNEQFF.